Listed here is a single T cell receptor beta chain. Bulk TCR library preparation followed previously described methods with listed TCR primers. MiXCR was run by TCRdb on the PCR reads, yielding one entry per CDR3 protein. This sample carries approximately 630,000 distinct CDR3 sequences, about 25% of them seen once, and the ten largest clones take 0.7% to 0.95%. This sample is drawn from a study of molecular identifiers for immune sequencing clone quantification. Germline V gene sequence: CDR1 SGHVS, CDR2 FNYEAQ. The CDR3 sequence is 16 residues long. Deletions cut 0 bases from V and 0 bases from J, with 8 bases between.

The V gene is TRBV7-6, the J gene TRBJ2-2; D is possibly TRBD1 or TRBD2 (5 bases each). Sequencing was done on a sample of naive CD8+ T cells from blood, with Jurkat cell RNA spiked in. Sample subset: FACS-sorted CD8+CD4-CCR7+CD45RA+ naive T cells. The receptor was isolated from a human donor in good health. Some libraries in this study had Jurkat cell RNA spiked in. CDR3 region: CASSLAGGANTGELFF. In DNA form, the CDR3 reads TGTGCCAGCAGCTTAGCTGGGGGTGCGAACACCGGGGAGCTGTTTTTT.